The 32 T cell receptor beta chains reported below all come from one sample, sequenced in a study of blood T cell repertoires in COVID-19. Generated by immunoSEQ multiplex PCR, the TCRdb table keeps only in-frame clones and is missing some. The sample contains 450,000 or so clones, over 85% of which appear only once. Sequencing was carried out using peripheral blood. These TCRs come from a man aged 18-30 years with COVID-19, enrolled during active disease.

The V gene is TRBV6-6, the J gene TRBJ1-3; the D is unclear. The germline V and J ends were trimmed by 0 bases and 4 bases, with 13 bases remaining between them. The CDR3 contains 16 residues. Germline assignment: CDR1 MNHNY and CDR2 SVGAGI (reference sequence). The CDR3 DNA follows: TGTGCCAGCAGTTACTCGAGAGGGAGTTCAGGAAACACCATATATTTT. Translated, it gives CASSYSRGSSGNTIYF.

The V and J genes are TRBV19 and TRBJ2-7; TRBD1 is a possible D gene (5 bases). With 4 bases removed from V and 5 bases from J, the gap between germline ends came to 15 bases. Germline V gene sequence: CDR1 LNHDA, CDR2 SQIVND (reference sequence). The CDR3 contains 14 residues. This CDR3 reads CASSTSRVVDEQYF. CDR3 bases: TGTGCCAGTAGTACCTCCAGGGTAGTGGACGAGCAGTACTTC.

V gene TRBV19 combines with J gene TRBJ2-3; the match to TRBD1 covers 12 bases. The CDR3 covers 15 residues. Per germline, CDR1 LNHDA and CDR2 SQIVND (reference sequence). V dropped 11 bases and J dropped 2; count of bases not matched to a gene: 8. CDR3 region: CAAGTGGYFTDTQYF. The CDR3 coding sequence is TGTGCCGCCGGGACAGGGGGCTATTTCACAGATACGCAGTATTTT.

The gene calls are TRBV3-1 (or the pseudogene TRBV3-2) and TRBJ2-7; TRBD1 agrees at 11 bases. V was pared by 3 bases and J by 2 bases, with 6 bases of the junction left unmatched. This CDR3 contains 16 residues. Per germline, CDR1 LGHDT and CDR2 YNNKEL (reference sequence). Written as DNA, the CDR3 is TGTGCCAGCAGCCATAACCCGGGACAGGGGGCCTACGAGCAGTACTTC. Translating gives CASSHNPGQGAYEQYF.

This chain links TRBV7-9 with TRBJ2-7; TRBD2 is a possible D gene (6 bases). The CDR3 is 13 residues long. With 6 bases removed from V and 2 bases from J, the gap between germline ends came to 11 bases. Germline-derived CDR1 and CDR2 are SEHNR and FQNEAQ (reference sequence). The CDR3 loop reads CASRGLTPYEQYF. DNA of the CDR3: TGTGCCAGCAGGGGACTGACTCCCTACGAGCAGTACTTC.

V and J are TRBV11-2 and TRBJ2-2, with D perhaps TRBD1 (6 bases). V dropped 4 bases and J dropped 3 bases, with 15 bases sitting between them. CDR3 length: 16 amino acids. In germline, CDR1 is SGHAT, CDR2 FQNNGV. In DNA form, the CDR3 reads TGTGCCAGCAGCTCACGAAAGTCAGGGGACACCGGGGAGCTGTTTTTT. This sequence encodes CASSSRKSGDTGELFF.

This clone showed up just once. The CDR3 DNA reads as TGTGCCAGCAGCAAGTACCTGACAGGGCTCAATTCACCCCTCCACTTT. Its translation: CASSKYLTGLNSPLHF. The chain couples TRBV11-2 to TRBJ1-6; 7 bases align to TRBD1. The V and J ends lost 5 bases and 7 bases, in that order; junction bases with no gene match: 11. The CDR3 has 16 residues. Germline CDR1 reads SGHAT; CDR2 reads FQNNGV.

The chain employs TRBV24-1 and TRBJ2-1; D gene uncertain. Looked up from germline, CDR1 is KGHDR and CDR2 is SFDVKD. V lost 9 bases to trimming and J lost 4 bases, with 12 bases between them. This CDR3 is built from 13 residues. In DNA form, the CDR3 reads TGTGCCACCCCTCAAGAGACTTACAATGAGCAGTTCTTC. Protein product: CATPQETYNEQFF.

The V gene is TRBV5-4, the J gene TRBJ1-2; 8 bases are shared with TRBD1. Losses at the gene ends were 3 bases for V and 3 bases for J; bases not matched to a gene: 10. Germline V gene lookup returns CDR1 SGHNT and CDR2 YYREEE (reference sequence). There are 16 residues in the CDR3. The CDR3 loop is CASSSSDRAFHYGYTF. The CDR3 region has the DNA TGTGCCAGCAGCTCCTCGGACAGGGCGTTCCACTATGGCTACACCTTC.

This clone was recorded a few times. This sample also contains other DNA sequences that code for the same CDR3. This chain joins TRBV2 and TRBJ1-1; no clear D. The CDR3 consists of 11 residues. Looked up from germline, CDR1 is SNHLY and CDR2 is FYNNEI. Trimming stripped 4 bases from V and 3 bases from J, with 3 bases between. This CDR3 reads CASSVDTEAFF. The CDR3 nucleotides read TGTGCCAGCAGTGTAGACACTGAAGCTTTCTTT. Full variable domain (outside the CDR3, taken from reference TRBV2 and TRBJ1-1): EPEVTQTPSHQVTQMGQEVILRCVPISNHLYFYWYRQILGQKVEFLVSFYNNEISEKSEIFDDQFSVERPDGSNFTLKIRSTKLEDSAMYFCASSVDTEAFFGQGTRLTVV.

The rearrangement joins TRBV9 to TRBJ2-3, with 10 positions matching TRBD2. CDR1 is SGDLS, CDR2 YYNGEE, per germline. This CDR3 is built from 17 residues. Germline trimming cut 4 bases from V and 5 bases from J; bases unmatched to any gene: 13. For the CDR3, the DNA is TGTGCCAGCAGCCCGCAAGGAGGCACTAGCGGGATAGATACGCAGTATTTT. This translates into CASSPQGGTSGIDTQYF.

The CDR3 protein is CAIAAGEETQYF. The CDR3 DNA is TGTGCCATCGCGGCTGGAGAAGAGACCCAGTACTTC. The chain joins TRBV10-3 to TRBJ2-5, with D hard to call. This CDR3 contains 12 residues. Germline CDR1 is ENHRY and CDR2 is SYGVKD. V dropped 8 bases and J dropped 3 bases, with 10 bases sitting between them.

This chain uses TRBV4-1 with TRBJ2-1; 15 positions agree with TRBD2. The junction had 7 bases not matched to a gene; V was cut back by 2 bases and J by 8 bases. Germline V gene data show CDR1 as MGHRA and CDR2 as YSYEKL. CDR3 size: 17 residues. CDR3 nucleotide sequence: TGCGCCAGCAGCCAAACCGGGACTAGCGGGAGGTTGGATGAGCAGTTCTTC. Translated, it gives CASSQTGTSGRLDEQFF.

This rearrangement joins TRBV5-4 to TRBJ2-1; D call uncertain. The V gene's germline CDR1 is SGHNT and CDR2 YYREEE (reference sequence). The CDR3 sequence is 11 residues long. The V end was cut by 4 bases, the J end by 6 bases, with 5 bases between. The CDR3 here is CASSLSNEQFF. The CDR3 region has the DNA TGTGCCAGCAGCCTTAGCAATGAGCAGTTCTTC.

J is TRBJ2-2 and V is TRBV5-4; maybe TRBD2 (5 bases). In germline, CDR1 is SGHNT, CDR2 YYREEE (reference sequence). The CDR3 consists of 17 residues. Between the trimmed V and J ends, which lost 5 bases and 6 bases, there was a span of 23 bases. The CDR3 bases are TGTGCCAGCAGTCGCGAAACCCCGGGCCGGGGTTCCGGGGAGCTGTTTTTT. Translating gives CASSRETPGRGSGELFF.

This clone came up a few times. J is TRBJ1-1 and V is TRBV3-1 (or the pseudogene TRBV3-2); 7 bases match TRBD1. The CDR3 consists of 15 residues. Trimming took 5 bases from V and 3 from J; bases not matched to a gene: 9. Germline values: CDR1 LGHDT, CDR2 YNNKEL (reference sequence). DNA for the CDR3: TGTGCCAGCAGCGCTCACCTGACAGGGCACACTGAAGCTTTCTTT. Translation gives CASSAHLTGHTEAFF.

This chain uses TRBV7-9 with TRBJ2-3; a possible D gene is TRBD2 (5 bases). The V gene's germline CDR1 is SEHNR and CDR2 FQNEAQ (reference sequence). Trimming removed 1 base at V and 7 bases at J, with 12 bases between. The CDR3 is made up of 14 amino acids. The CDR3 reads CASSLVPSPNTQYF. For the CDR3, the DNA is TGTGCCAGCAGCTTAGTTCCTAGCCCTAATACGCAGTATTTT.

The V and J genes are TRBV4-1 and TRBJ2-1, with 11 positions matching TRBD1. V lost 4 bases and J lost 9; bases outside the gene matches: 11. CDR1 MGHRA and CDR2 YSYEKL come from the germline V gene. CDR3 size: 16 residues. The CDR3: CASSRNGQGARGEQFF. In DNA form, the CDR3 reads TGCGCCAGCAGCCGAAACGGACAGGGGGCGAGAGGTGAGCAGTTCTTC.

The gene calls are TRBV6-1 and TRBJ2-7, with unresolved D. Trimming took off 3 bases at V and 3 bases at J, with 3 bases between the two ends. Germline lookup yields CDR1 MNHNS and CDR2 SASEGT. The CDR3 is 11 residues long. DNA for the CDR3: TGTGCCAGCAGTGACCACTACGAGCAGTACTTC. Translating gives CASSDHYEQYF.

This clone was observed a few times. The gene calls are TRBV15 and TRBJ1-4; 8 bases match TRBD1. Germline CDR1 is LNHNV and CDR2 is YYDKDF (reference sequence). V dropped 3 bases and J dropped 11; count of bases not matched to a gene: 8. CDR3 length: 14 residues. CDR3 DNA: TGTGCCACCAGCAGTCCCTCAGGGGGCGGGAAACTGTTTTTT. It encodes CATSSPSGGGKLFF. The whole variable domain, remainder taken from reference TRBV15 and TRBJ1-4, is DAMVIQNPRYQVTQFGKPVTLSCSQTLNHNVMYWYQQKSSQAPKLLFHYYDKDFNNEADTPDNFQSRRPNTSFCFLDIRSPGLGDTAMYLCATSSPSGGGKLFFGSGTQLSVL.

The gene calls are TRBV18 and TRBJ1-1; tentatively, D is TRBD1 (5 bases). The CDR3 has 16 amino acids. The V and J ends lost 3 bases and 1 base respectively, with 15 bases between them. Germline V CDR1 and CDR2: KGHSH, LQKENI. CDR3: CASSPMDIPGNTEAFF. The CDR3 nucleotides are TGTGCCAGCTCACCTATGGACATCCCTGGGAACACTGAAGCTTTCTTT. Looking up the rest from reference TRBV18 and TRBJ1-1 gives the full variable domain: NAGVMQNPRHLVRRRGQEARLRCSPMKGHSHVYWYRQLPEEGLKFMVYLQKENIIDESGMPKERFSAEFPKEGPSILRIQQVVRGDSAAYFCASSPMDIPGNTEAFFGQGTRLTVV.

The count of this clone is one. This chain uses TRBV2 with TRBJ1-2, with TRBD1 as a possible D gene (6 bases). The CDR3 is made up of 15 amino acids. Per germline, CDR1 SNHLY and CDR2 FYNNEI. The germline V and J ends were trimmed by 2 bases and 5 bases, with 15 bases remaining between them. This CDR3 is CASSERRQEPYGYTF. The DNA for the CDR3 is TGTGCCAGCAGTGAACGTCGACAGGAGCCTTATGGCTACACCTTC.

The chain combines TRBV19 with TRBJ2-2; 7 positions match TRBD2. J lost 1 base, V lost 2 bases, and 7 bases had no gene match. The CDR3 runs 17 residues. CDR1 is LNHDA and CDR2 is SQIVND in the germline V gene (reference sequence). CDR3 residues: CASSIWGRARNTGELFF. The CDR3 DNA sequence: TGTGCCAGTAGTATATGGGGGAGGGCCAGGAACACCGGGGAGCTGTTTTTT.

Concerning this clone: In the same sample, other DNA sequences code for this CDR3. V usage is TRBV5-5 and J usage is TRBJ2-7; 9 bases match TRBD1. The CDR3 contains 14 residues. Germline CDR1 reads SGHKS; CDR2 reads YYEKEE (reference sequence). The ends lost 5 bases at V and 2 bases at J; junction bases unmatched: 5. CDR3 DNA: TGTGCCAGCAGTTCCGGGACAGGGACCTACGAGCAGTACTTC. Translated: CASSSGTGTYEQYF.

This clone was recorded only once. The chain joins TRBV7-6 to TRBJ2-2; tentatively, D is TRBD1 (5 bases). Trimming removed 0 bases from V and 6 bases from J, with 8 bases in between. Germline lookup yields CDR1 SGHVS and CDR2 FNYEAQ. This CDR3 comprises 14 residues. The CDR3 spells CASSLAGRAGELFF. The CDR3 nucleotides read TGTGCCAGCAGCTTAGCGGGCAGGGCCGGGGAGCTGTTTTTT.

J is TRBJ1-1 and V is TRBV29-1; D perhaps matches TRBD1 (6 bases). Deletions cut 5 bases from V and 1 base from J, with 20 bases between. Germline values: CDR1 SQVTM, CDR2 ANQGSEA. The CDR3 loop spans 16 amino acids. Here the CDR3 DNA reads TGCAGCGTTCACGAAACTACCGGGGGGCCGAACACTGAAGCTTTCTTT. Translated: CSVHETTGGPNTEAFF.

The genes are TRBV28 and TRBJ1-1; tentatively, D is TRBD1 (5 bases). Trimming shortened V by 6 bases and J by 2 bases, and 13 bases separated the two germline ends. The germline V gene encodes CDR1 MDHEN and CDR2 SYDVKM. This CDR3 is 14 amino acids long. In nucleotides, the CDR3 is TGTGCCAGCAGCCCCGGGGGACCTAACACTGAAGCTTTCTTT. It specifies CASSPGGPNTEAFF.

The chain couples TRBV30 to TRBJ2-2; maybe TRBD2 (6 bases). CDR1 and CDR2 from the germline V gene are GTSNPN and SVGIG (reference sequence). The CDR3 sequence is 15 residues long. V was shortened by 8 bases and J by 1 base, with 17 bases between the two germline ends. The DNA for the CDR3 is TGTGCCGGGCGACCGGGACTTAAGAACACCGGGGAGCTGTTTTTT. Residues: CAGRPGLKNTGELFF.

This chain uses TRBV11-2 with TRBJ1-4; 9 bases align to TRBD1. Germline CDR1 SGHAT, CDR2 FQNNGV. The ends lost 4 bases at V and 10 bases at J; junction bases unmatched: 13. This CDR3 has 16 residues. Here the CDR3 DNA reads TGTGCCAGCAGCTCGGGACAGGGCCACTTTGCGGGAAAACTGTTTTTT. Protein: CASSSGQGHFAGKLFF.

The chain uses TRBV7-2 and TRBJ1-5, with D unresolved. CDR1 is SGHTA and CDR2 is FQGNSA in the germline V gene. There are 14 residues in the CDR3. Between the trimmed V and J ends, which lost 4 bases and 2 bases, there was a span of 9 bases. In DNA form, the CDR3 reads TGTGCCAGCAGCTCCTCGGCGGGCAATCAGCCCCAGCATTTT. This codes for CASSSSAGNQPQHF.

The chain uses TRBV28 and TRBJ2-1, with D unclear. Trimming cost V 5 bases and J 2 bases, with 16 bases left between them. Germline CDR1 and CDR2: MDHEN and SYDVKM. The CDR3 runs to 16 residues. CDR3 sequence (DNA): TGTGCCAGCAGTCCGCTCTCTAGTCCACCCTACAATGAGCAGTTCTTC. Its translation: CASSPLSSPPYNEQFF.

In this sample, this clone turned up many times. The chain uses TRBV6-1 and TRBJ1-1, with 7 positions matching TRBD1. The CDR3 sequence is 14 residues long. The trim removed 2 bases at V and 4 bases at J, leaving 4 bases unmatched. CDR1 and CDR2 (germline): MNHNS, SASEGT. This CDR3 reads CASSETQGGTEAFF. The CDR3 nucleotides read TGTGCCAGCAGTGAAACCCAGGGGGGCACTGAAGCTTTCTTT.